The 7 T cell receptor beta chains below come from one sample, sequenced in a study of neurological immune-mediated disorders. Via MiXCR, TCRdb re-called the 5' RACE reads, giving one row per CDR3 protein. The sample lists approximately 48,000 distinct CDR3 sequences; 10% to 13% were seen once. Source material: PBMCs. The receptors were gathered from a man between 70 and 80 years old with HTLV-1-associated myelopathy (HAM/TSP).

This clonotype was recorded many times. The chain is built from TRBV7-9 and TRBJ1-4; D might be TRBD1 (5 bases). Per germline, CDR1 SEHNR and CDR2 FQNEAQ (reference sequence). The CDR3 is made up of 14 amino acids. With 7 bases removed from V and 5 bases from J, the gap between germline ends came to 14 bases. The CDR3 sequence: CASTRTGVNEKLFF. In DNA form, the CDR3 reads TGTGCCAGCACCCGGACGGGGGTCAATGAAAAACTGTTTTTT.

This clonotype occurred a few times. V and J are TRBV28 and TRBJ2-7, with 7 bases lining up with TRBD1. The germline gives CDR1 MDHEN, CDR2 SYDVKM. The V segment lost 5 bases and the J segment 2 bases; nucleotides outside the gene matches: 9. The CDR3 has 15 amino acids. The CDR3 coding sequence is TGTGCCAGCAGTCTCACAGGGGCGTTCCCCTACGAGCAGTACTTC. It yields the protein CASSLTGAFPYEQYF.

This clonotype was seen ten or more times. The chain couples TRBV3-1 to TRBJ1-4; TRBD1 matches at 7 bases. The CDR3 spans 15 residues. Germline values: CDR1 LGHDT, CDR2 YNNKEL (reference sequence). With V trimmed by 4 bases and J by 7 bases, 9 bases remained unmatched. CDR3 DNA sequence: TGTGCCAGCAGCCCTGAACAGGGGAGGATTGAAAAACTGTTTTTT. Translated, it gives CASSPEQGRIEKLFF.

This clonotype is deemed medium-sized. The chain combines TRBV12-3 or TRBV12-4 with TRBJ2-1; no definite D call. The CDR3 runs 11 residues. V was cut by 6 bases and J by 10 bases, with 10 bases left in between. CDR3 in amino acids: CASSARGEQFF. The CDR3 region has the DNA TGTGCCAGCAGCGCTCGAGGCGAGCAGTTCTTC.

This clonotype has ten or more counts. This chain joins TRBV5-5 and TRBJ2-7; 16 positions agree with TRBD2. Trimming cost V 1 base and J 3 bases; bases outside gene matches: 13. CDR1 and CDR2 (germline): SGHKS, YYEKEE (reference sequence). The CDR3 is 20 residues long. CDR3 DNA sequence: TGTGCCAGCAGCTTGCGCGGGCCCGGGACTAGCGGGGGGGTACTCTACGAGCAGTACTTC. Residues: CASSLRGPGTSGGVLYEQYF. Based on the CDR3 plus reference TRBV5-5 and TRBJ2-7, the full variable domain is DAGVTQSPTHLIKTRGQQVTLRCSPISGHKSVSWYQQVLGQGPQFIFQYYEKEERGRGNFPDRFSARQFPNYSSELNVNALLLGDSALYLCASSLRGPGTSGGVLYEQYFGPGTRLTVT.

This clonotype came up many times. This chain connects TRBV3-2 to TRBJ2-4; TRBD1 is the table's D call, not checked against the DNA. TRBV3-2 is an annotated pseudogene. CDR3 length equals 14 residues. The CDR3 sequence is CASSRGTGKNIQYF. The CDR3 region has the DNA TGTGCCAGCAGCCGAGGGACAGGGAAAAACATTCAGTACTTC.

This clonotype was recorded many times. V usage is TRBV27 and J usage is TRBJ2-1; D unresolved. The V end lost 3 bases, the J end lost 6 bases, and 12 bases lay between the germline ends. In germline, CDR1 is MNHEY, CDR2 SMNVEV (reference sequence). The CDR3 is 14 residues long. The CDR3 loop reads CASSLGTRPNEQFF. In DNA, the CDR3 is TGTGCCAGCAGTTTGGGAACCCGCCCCAATGAGCAGTTCTTC.